This T cell receptor beta chain was recovered during a study of cytomegalovirus exposure and HLA in healthy donors. Notes on the study in general: A later analysis reportedly found fewer N-insertions in an Asian-associated ancestry cluster than the approximately 670-donor mean.

V lost 5 bases and J 3 bases, leaving 14 bases between the germline ends. The germline V gene encodes CDR1 SGHVS and CDR2 FNYEAQ. The CDR3 covers 14 residues. Amplification used 60 Vbeta primers and 13 Jbeta primers. The protocol was immunoSEQ multiplex PCR, while the TCRdb copy is restricted to in-frame clones and leaves out a portion. In the table there are over 150,000 clones, roughly four fifths of which are singletons. About this clone itself: What it recognizes is unknown.

This clonotype was sampled from a young man in good health and CMV-seronegative. The material sequenced was PBMCs. J is TRBJ2-7 and V is TRBV7-6; possible D gene TRBD2, 5 bases. CDR3 amino acids: CASSPEIRGYEQYF. The DNA of the CDR3 is TGTGCCAGCAGCCCAGAAATTCGGGGCTACGAGCAGTACTTC.